This T cell receptor beta chain was retrieved from a study of metastatic and nonmetastatic thyroid tumors. This clone was recorded at least ten times. TCRdb used MiXCR to call clones anew from the PCR reads. This sample has about 36,000 clones, with less than 25% found just once. The length of the CDR3 is 15 residues. The V gene's germline CDR1 is SGHDN and CDR2 FVKESK. Trimming cost V 4 bases and J 7 bases; bases outside gene matches: 11. Prior to thyroid surgery, none of the patients had received any treatment. This receptor was obtained from a female donor with papillary thyroid cancer or a benign thyroid nodule (not recorded which). Some clones in this sample may be carry-over from other donors' samples. The specimen sequenced was blood. V is TRBV14 and J is TRBJ1-1, with 8 bases fitting TRBD1. The CDR3 coding sequence is TGTGCCAGCAGCCGTGTGACAGGGGTTCTCGGTGAAGCTTTCTTT. Residues: CASSRVTGVLGEAFF.